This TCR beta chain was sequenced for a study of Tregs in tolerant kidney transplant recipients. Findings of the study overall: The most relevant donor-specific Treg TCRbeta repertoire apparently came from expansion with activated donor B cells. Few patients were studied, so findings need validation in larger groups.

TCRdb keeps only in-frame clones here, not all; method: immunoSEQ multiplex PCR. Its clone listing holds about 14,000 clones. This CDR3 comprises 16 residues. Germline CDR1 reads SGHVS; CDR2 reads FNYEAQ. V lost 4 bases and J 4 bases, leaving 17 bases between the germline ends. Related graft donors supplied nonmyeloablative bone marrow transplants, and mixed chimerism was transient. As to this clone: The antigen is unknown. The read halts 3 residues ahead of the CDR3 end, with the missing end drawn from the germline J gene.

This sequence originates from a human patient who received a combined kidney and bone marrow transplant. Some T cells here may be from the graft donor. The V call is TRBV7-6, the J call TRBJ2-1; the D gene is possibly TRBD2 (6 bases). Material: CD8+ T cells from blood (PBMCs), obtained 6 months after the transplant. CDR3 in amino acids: CASSYSGTHRYNEQFF. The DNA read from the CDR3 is TGTGCCAGCAGCTATTCAGGGACTCACCGTTACAATGAG. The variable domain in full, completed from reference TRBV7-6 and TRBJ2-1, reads GAGVSQSPRYKVTKRGQDVALRCDPISGHVSLYWYRQALGQGPEFLTYFNYEAQQDKSGLPNDRFSAERPEGSISTLTIQRTEQRDSAMYRCASSYSGTHRYNEQFFGPGTRLTVL.